Below, one T cell receptor beta chain is given with its context. Its target is unknown. Profiling relied on immunoSEQ multiplex PCR, and the TCRdb table lists in-frame clones only, not all of them. The sample yields some 150,000 clones, approximately 85% seen once. This entry comes from a study of T cell responses to AZD1222 COVID-19 vaccine. The study's findings and limits: Recipients of AZD1222 seropositive at baseline numbered only six or seven. Scientists sampled the repertoires only once the peak T cell response had passed. Following two doses of AZD1222, Spike-specific TCR breadth and depth rose. The donors showed a predominance of white British ancestry and of females, with possible underestimation of clonal diversity.

Trimming removed 0 bases from V and 4 bases from J; junction bases left unmatched: 7. The germline V gene encodes CDR1 SGHDT and CDR2 YYEEEE. The CDR3 has 19 amino acids. The clonotype comes from an adult in good health. The source material was peripheral blood, sampled on day 0 of AZD1222 vaccination. This chain uses TRBV5-6 with TRBJ2-1; 16 bases map to TRBD2. Here the CDR3 reads CASSLAAGTSGGEYNEQFF. Written as DNA, the CDR3 is TGTGCCAGCAGCTTGGCCGCCGGGACTAGCGGGGGGGAATACAATGAGCAGTTCTTC.